A single sample gave rise to the 26 T cell receptor beta chains below, sequenced in a study of cytomegalovirus exposure and HLA in healthy donors. Primers for the PCR totalled 60 Vbeta and 13 Jbeta. Using immunoSEQ multiplex PCR, the repertoire was profiled, and TCRdb retains in-frame clones only, with some absent. The sample shows approximately 150,000 clones, 70% to 90% of them seen only once. The sequenced sample was PBMCs. The receptors were gathered from a middle-aged woman in good health and CMV-seropositive.

The count of this clone is one. The CDR3 loop reads CASSADPGGPNEQYF. Written as DNA, the CDR3 is TGTGCCAGCTCAGCTGACCCCGGGGGACCCAACGAGCAGTACTTC. The chain joins TRBV18 to TRBJ2-7, with D perhaps matching TRBD2 (6 bases). CDR3 length equals 15 residues. V lost 5 bases to trimming and J lost 5 bases, with 19 bases between them. The germline V gene encodes CDR1 KGHSH and CDR2 LQKENI.

This chain uses TRBV5-5 with TRBJ1-1, with D tentatively TRBD1 (6 bases). The CDR3 runs to 15 residues. The V gene lost 4 bases and the J gene lost 2 bases, with 15 bases spanning the gap. CDR1 and CDR2 (germline): SGHKS, YYEKEE (reference sequence). CDR3 sequence: CASSTGHRVNTEAFF. The CDR3 bases are TGTGCCAGCAGCACGGGACACAGGGTCAACACTGAAGCTTTCTTT.

This rearrangement joins TRBV9 to TRBJ2-7, with 9 bases that match TRBD1. Germline CDR1 and CDR2: SGDLS and YYNGEE. The CDR3 runs to 16 residues. Trimming removed 1 base from V and 5 bases from J; junction bases left unmatched: 10. CDR3 bases: TGTGCCAGCAGCGTATACGGGGGGACAGGGAAGAACGAGCAGTACTTC. Residues: CASSVYGGTGKNEQYF.

The gene calls are TRBV6-5 and TRBJ1-4; TRBD1 matches 11 bases. V trimming: 5 bases; J trimming: 8 bases; junction bases outside the gene matches: 4. The CDR3 is 14 amino acids. Germline V gene lookup returns CDR1 MNHEY and CDR2 SVGAGI. This chain's CDR3 is CASSGQGAEEKLFF. The CDR3 region has the DNA TGTGCCAGCAGTGGACAGGGGGCAGAGGAAAAACTGTTTTTT.

CDR3 in DNA: TGTGCCGGCTCTAGAGGCGGGACAGCGATCACTGAAGCTTTCTTT. The encoded protein is CAGSRGGTAITEAFF. The V call is TRBV6-1, the J call TRBJ1-1; 7 bases line up with TRBD1. J gave up 4 bases and V 11 bases, and 16 bases lay outside the gene matches. Germline values: CDR1 MNHNS, CDR2 SASEGT. The CDR3 runs 15 residues.

CDR3 amino acids: CASSLSLGGGNQPQHF. The CDR3 coding sequence is TGTGCCAGCAGCTTAAGTCTAGGAGGGGGCAATCAGCCCCAGCATTTT. The V call is TRBV7-9, the J call TRBJ1-5; D perhaps matches TRBD1 (5 bases). CDR1 and CDR2 from the germline V gene are SEHNR and FQNEAQ (reference sequence). This CDR3 contains 16 residues. Trimming cost V 2 bases and J 2 bases, with 13 bases left between them.

The gene calls are TRBV11-3 and TRBJ1-6; D is possibly TRBD1 (5 bases). The CDR3 runs 16 residues. Trimming took off 5 bases at V and 9 bases at J, with 20 bases between the two ends. Germline assignment: CDR1 SGHNT and CDR2 YENEEA. The chain's CDR3 is CASSPHGLGDRSPLHF. As DNA, the CDR3 is TGTGCCAGCAGCCCGCACGGGTTAGGGGATCGTTCACCCCTCCACTTT.

This clone was detected once. This chain joins TRBV30 and TRBJ1-6; 7 positions agree with TRBD1. The J segment lost 5 bases and the V segment lost 5 bases, leaving 3 bases of the junction unmatched. CDR3 length: 13 residues. Germline-derived CDR1 and CDR2 are GTSNPN and SVGIG (reference sequence). The CDR3 is CAWWDRNNSPLHF. CDR3 DNA: TGTGCCTGGTGGGACAGAAATAATTCACCCCTCCACTTT.

In this sample, this clone turned up once. The chain employs TRBV28 and TRBJ2-5, with 12 positions matching TRBD2. V lost 4 bases to trimming and J lost 6 bases; unmatched junction nucleotides: 6. The CDR3 loop spans 15 amino acids. The germline V gene encodes CDR1 MDHEN and CDR2 SYDVKM. The CDR3 DNA follows: TGTGCCAGCAGTTCTCGACTAGCGGGGGACAAGACCCAGTACTTC. Residues: CASSSRLAGDKTQYF.

The rearrangement uses TRBV6-6 and TRBJ2-2; D not resolved. The CDR3 contains 15 residues. V was clipped by 6 bases and J by 3 bases, with 14 bases between them. The V gene's germline CDR1 is MNHNY and CDR2 SVGAGI (reference sequence). The CDR3 loop reads CASSPPRVHTGELFF. CDR3 DNA: TGTGCCAGCAGCCCCCCCCGGGTCCACACCGGGGAGCTGTTTTTT.

The chain joins TRBV29-1 to TRBJ2-1, with TRBD2 identical over 7 bases. The CDR3 covers 13 residues. The junction had 4 bases not matched to a gene; V was cut back by 2 bases and J by 6 bases. Per the germline V gene, CDR1 is SQVTM and CDR2 is ANQGSEA. CDR3 amino acids: CSVENPSGNEQFF. DNA for the CDR3: TGCAGCGTTGAAAATCCTAGCGGCAATGAGCAGTTCTTC.

The chain uses TRBV7-6 and TRBJ2-5, with 11 bases identical to TRBD2. There are 18 residues in the CDR3. V lost 3 bases and J lost 5; bases outside the gene matches: 14. Germline V gene sequence: CDR1 SGHVS, CDR2 FNYEAQ. For the CDR3, the DNA is TGTGCCAGCAGCTTCCCATCAGGAGGACTAGCGGGCGGGGAGACCCAGTACTTC. Its translation: CASSFPSGGLAGGETQYF.

The rearrangement joins TRBV5-6 to TRBJ2-2, with D tentatively TRBD2 (6 bases). The V end lost 0 bases, the J end lost 6 bases, and 9 bases lay between the germline ends. Germline V lookup: CDR1 SGHDT, CDR2 YYEEEE. The CDR3 length is 14 residues. The DNA of the CDR3 is TGTGCCAGCAGCTTGGAAGGAGGGGCCGGGGAGCTGTTTTTT. Encoded protein: CASSLEGGAGELFF.

V gene TRBV7-9 combines with J gene TRBJ1-1; no definite D call. CDR1 and CDR2 from the germline V gene are SEHNR and FQNEAQ (reference sequence). CDR3 length: 14 amino acids. V shed 5 bases and J shed 1 base, with 11 bases lying between them. Here the CDR3 reads CASSTEWRNTEAFF. The CDR3 nucleotides are TGTGCCAGCAGCACTGAATGGAGGAACACTGAAGCTTTCTTT.

The chain uses TRBV10-2 and TRBJ1-1; D is ambiguous. CDR3 length: 13 amino acids. The germline gives CDR1 WSHSY, CDR2 SAAADI. Trimming stripped 3 bases from V and 2 bases from J, with 7 bases between. CDR3 nucleotide sequence: TGCGCCAGCAGTGACAAGCGTAACACTGAAGCTTTCTTT. As protein: CASSDKRNTEAFF.

V and J are TRBV5-1 and TRBJ2-2; maybe TRBD2 (5 bases). CDR1 SGHRS and CDR2 YFSETQ come from the germline V gene. V was shortened by 6 bases and J by 2 bases, with 11 bases between the two germline ends. The CDR3 consists of 14 residues. CDR3 loop: CASIGGVNTGELFF. The CDR3 DNA reads TGCGCCAGCATAGGAGGCGTTAACACCGGGGAGCTGTTTTTT. Variable domain in full (rest from reference TRBV5-1 and TRBJ2-2): KAGVTQTPRYLIKTRGQQVTLSCSPISGHRSVSWYQQTPGQGLQFLFEYFSETQRNKGNFPGRFSGRQFSNSRSEMNVSTLELGDSALYLCASIGGVNTGELFFGEGSRLTVL.

The chain uses TRBV28 and TRBJ2-5; 7 positions match TRBD1. TRBJ2-7 matches the DNA end more closely, so the J call is doubtful. The CDR3 covers 14 residues. CDR1 and CDR2 from the germline V gene are MDHEN and SYDVKM. The CDR3 DNA sequence: TGTGCCAGCAGCCGGGACAGCGTTTCCTACGAGCAGTACTTC. Encoded protein: CASSRDSVSYEQYF.

The chain is built from TRBV7-9 and TRBJ2-1; D uncertain. Per germline, CDR1 SEHNR and CDR2 FQNEAQ (reference sequence). V lost 3 bases and J lost 3, with 6 bases in between. CDR3 length: 13 residues. CDR3 amino acids: CASSFEDYNEQFF. CDR3 nucleotides: TGTGCCAGCAGCTTCGAGGACTACAATGAGCAGTTCTTC. The full variable domain, rest sourced from reference TRBV7-9 and TRBJ2-1, is DTGVSQNPRHKITKRGQNVTFRCDPISEHNRLYWYRQTLGQGPEFLTYFQNEAQLEKSRLLSDRFSAERPKGSFSTLEIQRTEQGDSAMYLCASSFEDYNEQFFGPGTRLTVL.

This clone was recorded only once. This rearrangement joins TRBV5-5 to TRBJ1-5, with D possibly TRBD1 on 5 matching bases. The V gene lost 0 bases and the J gene lost 0 bases, with 10 bases spanning the gap. Looked up from germline, CDR1 is SGHKS and CDR2 is YYEKEE (reference sequence). This CDR3 spans 16 amino acids. CDR3: CASSLVGLYSNQPQHF. The CDR3 nucleotides are TGTGCCAGCAGCTTGGTGGGGCTCTATAGCAATCAGCCCCAGCATTTT.

V gene TRBV30 combines with J gene TRBJ2-6; a weak D match, TRBD2 (6 bases). The CDR3 loop spans 14 amino acids. Trimming took off 3 bases at V and 2 bases at J, with 8 bases between the two ends. Germline V lookup: CDR1 GTSNPN, CDR2 SVGIG (reference sequence). The CDR3 DNA follows: TGTGCCTGGAGCCGGGGGACTGGGGCCAACGTCCTGACTTTC. Translated, it gives CAWSRGTGANVLTF.

The chain links TRBV28 to TRBJ2-7; weak D call: TRBD2 (5 bases). Germline values: CDR1 MDHEN, CDR2 SYDVKM. The CDR3 length is 13 residues. Trimming pared 3 bases from V and 4 bases from J, leaving 10 bases between. CDR3 bases: TGTGCCAGCAGTTTCACCAGGAGGTACGAGCAGTACTTC. Translated: CASSFTRRYEQYF.

The chain links TRBV7-3 to TRBJ2-3; D not resolved. Trimming cost V 2 bases and J 0 bases, with 9 bases left between them. This CDR3 is built from 15 residues. From germline, CDR1 is SGHTA and CDR2 FQGTGA. The CDR3 reads CASSLSGSSTDTQYF. The CDR3 DNA is TGTGCCAGCAGCTTATCCGGGTCTAGCACAGATACGCAGTATTTT. The variable domain in full, completed from reference TRBV7-3 and TRBJ2-3, reads GAGVSQTPSNKVTEKGKYVELRCDPISGHTALYWYRQSLGQGPEFLIYFQGTGAADDSGLPNDRFFAVRPEGSVSTLKIQRTERGDSAVYLCASSLSGSSTDTQYFGPGTRLTVL.

This clone was counted a single time. The genes are TRBV27 and TRBJ1-2, with 8 bases lining up with TRBD1. The germline gives CDR1 MNHEY, CDR2 SMNVEV (reference sequence). CDR3 length: 16 amino acids. Losses at the gene ends were 7 bases for V and 4 bases for J; bases not matched to a gene: 14. CDR3 region: CASKFLQGARGYGYTF. The CDR3 coding sequence is TGTGCCAGCAAGTTCCTTCAGGGGGCGAGAGGCTATGGCTACACCTTC.

This clone was counted a single time. CDR3 in amino acids: CASSFRGEQYF. The CDR3 bases are TGTGCCAGCAGTTTCAGGGGCGAGCAGTACTTC. The chain links TRBV28 to TRBJ2-7; TRBD1 is a possible D gene (6 bases). V lost 3 bases to trimming and J lost 6 bases, with 6 bases between them. The CDR3 loop spans 11 amino acids. Germline lookup yields CDR1 MDHEN and CDR2 SYDVKM.

The chain recombines TRBV7-9 with TRBJ2-3; perhaps TRBD2 as D (7 bases). The CDR3 is 15 residues long. Germline CDR1 and CDR2: SEHNR and FQNEAQ (reference sequence). Trimming removed 2 bases from V and 3 bases from J, with 12 bases in between. The DNA of the CDR3 is TGTGCCAGCAGCTTACAAGGGGGGGTGACAGATACGCAGTATTTT. Translation gives CASSLQGGVTDTQYF.

The chain combines TRBV5-1 with TRBJ2-7; TRBD1 aligns across 9 bases. The ends lost 2 bases at V and 9 bases at J; junction bases unmatched: 12. The CDR3 runs to 15 residues. Germline values: CDR1 SGHRS, CDR2 YFSETQ. The DNA of the CDR3 is TGCGCCAGCAGCTTAGGACAGGGGCCACCTGGGGTGCAGTACTTC. It codes for CASSLGQGPPGVQYF. Together with reference TRBV5-1 and TRBJ2-7, the CDR3 gives the full variable domain: KAGVTQTPRYLIKTRGQQVTLSCSPISGHRSVSWYQQTPGQGLQFLFEYFSETQRNKGNFPGRFSGRQFSNSRSEMNVSTLELGDSALYLCASSLGQGPPGVQYFGPGTRLTVT.